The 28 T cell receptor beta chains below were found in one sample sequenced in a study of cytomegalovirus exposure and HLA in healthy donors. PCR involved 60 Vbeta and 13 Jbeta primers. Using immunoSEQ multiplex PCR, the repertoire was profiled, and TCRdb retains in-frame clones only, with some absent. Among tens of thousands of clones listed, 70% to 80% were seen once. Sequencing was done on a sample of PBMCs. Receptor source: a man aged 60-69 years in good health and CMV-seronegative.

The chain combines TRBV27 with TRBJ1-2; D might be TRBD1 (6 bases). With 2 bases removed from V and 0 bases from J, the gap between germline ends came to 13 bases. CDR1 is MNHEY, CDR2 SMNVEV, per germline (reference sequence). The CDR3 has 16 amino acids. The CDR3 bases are TGTGCCAGCAGTTTAGACAGGAGAGGAGCTAACTATGGCTACACCTTC. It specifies CASSLDRRGANYGYTF.

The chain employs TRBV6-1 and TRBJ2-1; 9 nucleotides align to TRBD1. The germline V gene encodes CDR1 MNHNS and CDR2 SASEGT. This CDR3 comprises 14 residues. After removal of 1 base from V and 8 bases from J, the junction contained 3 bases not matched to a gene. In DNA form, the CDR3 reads TGTGCCAGCAGTGAAGGGACAGGGGCCGATGAGCAGTTCTTC. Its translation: CASSEGTGADEQFF.

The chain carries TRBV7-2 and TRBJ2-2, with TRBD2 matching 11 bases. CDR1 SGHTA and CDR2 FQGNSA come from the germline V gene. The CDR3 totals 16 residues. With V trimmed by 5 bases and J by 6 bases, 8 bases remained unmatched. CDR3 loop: CASSPQTSGGPGELFF. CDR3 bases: TGTGCCAGCAGCCCACAAACTAGCGGGGGACCCGGGGAGCTGTTTTTT.

In nucleotides, the CDR3 is TGTGCCAGCAGCTCCTCGTTACAGGCCCAGAACTATGGCTACACCTTC. Translated, it gives CASSSSLQAQNYGYTF. The chain joins TRBV9 to TRBJ1-2; D is possibly TRBD1 (5 bases). The V and J ends lost 4 bases and 2 bases respectively, with 18 bases between them. The CDR3 consists of 16 residues. Germline V gene lookup returns CDR1 SGDLS and CDR2 YYNGEE.

This CDR3 is CASIRSGRLNYGYTF. In DNA form, the CDR3 reads TGTGCCAGTATTAGGTCGGGTAGGCTAAACTATGGCTACACCTTC. V usage is TRBV19 and J usage is TRBJ1-2; D unresolved. Trimming removed 7 bases at V and 2 bases at J, with 17 bases between. CDR1 is LNHDA, CDR2 SQIVND, per germline (reference sequence). The CDR3 runs 15 residues.

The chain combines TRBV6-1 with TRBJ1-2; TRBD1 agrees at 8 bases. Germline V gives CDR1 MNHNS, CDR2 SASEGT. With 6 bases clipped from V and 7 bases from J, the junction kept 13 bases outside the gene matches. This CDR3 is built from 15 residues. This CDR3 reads CASRDGTGSWGGYTF. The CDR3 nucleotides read TGTGCCAGCAGAGACGGGACAGGCTCTTGGGGTGGCTACACCTTC.

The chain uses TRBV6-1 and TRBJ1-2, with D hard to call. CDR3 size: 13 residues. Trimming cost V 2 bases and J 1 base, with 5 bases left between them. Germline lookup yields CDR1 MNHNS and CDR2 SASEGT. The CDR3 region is CASSENLNYGYTF. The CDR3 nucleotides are TGTGCCAGCAGTGAAAATCTTAACTATGGCTACACCTTC.

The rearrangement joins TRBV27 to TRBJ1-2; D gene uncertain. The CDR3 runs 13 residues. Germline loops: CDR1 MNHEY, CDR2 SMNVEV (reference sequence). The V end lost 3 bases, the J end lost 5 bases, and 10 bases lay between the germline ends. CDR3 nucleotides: TGTGCCAGCAGTTTGGCGGCAGAGTATGGCTACACCTTC. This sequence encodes CASSLAAEYGYTF.

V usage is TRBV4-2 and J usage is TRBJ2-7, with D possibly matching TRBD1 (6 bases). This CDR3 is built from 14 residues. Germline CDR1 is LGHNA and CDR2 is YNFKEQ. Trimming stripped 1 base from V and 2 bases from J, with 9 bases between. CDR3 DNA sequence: TGTGCCAGCAGCCAAGGGGCAGGGGCCTACGAGCAGTACTTC. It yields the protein CASSQGAGAYEQYF.

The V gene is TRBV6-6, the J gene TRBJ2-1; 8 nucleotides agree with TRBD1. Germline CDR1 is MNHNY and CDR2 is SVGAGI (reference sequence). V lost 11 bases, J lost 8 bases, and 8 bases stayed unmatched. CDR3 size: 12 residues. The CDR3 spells CAVSGQGYEQFF. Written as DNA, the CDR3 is TGTGCCGTCAGTGGACAGGGCTATGAGCAGTTCTTC.

CDR3 protein: CASSLRGAGGLHIQYF. In DNA form, the CDR3 reads TGTGCCAGCTCACTCCGGGGAGCGGGAGGCCTTCACATTCAGTACTTC. The chain carries TRBV18 and TRBJ2-4; TRBD2 agrees at 9 bases. The germline gives CDR1 KGHSH, CDR2 LQKENI. The CDR3 has 16 amino acids. The V gene end was trimmed by 4 bases and the J gene end by 8 bases; junction bases not matched to a gene: 12.

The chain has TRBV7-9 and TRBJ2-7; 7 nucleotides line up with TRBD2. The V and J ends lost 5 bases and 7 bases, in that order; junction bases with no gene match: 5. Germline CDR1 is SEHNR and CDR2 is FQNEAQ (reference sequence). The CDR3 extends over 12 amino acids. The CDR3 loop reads CASSTGGWEQYF. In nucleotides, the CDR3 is TGTGCCAGCAGCACCGGGGGGTGGGAGCAGTACTTC.

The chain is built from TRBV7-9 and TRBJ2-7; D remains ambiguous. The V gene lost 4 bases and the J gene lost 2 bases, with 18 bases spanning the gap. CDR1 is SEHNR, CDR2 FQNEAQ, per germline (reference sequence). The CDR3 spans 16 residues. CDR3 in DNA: TGTGCCAGCAGCTCCGCCCCTGGCGGATTAACCTACGAGCAGTACTTC. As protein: CASSSAPGGLTYEQYF.

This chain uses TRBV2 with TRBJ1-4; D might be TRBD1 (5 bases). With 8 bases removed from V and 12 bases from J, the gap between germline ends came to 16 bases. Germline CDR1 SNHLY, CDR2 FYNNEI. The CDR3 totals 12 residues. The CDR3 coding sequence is TGTGCCAGCGCGGCGGCCCCGACAGAACTGTTTTTT. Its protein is CASAAAPTELFF.

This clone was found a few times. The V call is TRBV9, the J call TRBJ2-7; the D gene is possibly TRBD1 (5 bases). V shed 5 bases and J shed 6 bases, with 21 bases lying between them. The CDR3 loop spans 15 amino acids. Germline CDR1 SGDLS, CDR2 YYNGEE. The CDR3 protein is CASSLTHGRAGEQYF. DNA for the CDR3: TGTGCCAGCAGTTTGACCCACGGCAGGGCTGGCGAGCAGTACTTC. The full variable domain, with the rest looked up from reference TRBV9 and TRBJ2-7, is DSGVTQTPKHLITATGQRVTLRCSPRSGDLSVYWYQQSLDQGLQFLIQYYNGEERAKGNILERFSAQQFPDLHSELNLSSLELGDSALYFCASSLTHGRAGEQYFGPGTRLTVT.

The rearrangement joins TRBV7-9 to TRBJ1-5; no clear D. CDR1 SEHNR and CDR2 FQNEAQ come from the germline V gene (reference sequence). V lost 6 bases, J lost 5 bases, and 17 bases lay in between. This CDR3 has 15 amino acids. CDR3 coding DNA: TGTGCCAGCAGTCCCCTTGCAGCAGGCTATCAGCCCCAGCATTTT. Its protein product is CASSPLAAGYQPQHF.

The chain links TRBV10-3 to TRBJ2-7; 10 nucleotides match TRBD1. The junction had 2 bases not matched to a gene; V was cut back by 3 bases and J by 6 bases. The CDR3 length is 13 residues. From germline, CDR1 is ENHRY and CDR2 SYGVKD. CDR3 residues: CAISEGTGVEQYF. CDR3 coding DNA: TGTGCCATCAGTGAAGGGACAGGGGTCGAGCAGTACTTC.

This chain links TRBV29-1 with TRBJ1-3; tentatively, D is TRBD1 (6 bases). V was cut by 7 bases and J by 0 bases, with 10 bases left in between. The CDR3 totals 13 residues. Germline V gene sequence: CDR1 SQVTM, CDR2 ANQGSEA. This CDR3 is CSAGDISGNTIYF. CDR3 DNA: TGCAGCGCCGGGGACATCTCTGGAAACACCATATATTTT.

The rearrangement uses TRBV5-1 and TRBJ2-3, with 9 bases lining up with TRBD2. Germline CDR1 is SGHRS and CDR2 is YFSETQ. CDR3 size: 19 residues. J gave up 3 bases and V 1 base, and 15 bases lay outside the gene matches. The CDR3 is CASSLQARGAGGPTDTQYF. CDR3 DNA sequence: TGCGCCAGCAGCTTGCAGGCCAGGGGGGCGGGGGGGCCAACAGATACGCAGTATTTT. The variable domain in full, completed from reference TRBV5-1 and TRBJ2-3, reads KAGVTQTPRYLIKTRGQQVTLSCSPISGHRSVSWYQQTPGQGLQFLFEYFSETQRNKGNFPGRFSGRQFSNSRSEMNVSTLELGDSALYLCASSLQARGAGGPTDTQYFGPGTRLTVL.

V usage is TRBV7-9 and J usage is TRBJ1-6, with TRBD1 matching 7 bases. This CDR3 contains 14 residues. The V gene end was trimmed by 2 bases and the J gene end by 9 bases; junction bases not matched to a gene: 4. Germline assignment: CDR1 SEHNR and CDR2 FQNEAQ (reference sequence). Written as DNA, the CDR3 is TGTGCCAGCAGCTTAAGGGACAGCGTTTCACCCCTCCACTTT. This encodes CASSLRDSVSPLHF. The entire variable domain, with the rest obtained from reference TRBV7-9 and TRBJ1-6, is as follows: DTGVSQNPRHKITKRGQNVTFRCDPISEHNRLYWYRQTLGQGPEFLTYFQNEAQLEKSRLLSDRFSAERPKGSFSTLEIQRTEQGDSAMYLCASSLRDSVSPLHFGNGTRLTVT.

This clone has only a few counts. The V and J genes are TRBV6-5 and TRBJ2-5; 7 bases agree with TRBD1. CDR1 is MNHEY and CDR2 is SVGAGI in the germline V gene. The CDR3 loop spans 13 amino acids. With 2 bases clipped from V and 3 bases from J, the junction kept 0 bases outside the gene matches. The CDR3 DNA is TGTGCCAGCAGTTACCAGGGGGAAGAGACCCAGTACTTC. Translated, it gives CASSYQGEETQYF.

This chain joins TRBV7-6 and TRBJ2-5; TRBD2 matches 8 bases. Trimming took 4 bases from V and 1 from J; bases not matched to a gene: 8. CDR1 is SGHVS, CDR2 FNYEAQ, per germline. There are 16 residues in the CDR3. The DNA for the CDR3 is TGTGCCAGCAGCTACCCAGCGGGGGTCTCCCAAGAGACCCAGTACTTC. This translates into CASSYPAGVSQETQYF.

Written as DNA, the CDR3 is TGTGCCAGCAGCTTAAATTCTGAGGTAACCCAGTACTTC. This codes for CASSLNSEVTQYF. The rearrangement links TRBV7-9 to TRBJ2-5; D unclear. V was cut by 2 bases and J by 8 bases, with 12 bases left in between. This CDR3 has 13 amino acids. Germline V gene sequence: CDR1 SEHNR, CDR2 FQNEAQ (reference sequence).

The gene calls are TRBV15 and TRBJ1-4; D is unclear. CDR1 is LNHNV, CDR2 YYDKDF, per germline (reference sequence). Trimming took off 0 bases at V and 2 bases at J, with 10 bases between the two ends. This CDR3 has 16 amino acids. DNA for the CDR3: TGTGCCACCAGCAGAGATCTGGGGAGGACTAATGAAAAACTGTTTTTT. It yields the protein CATSRDLGRTNEKLFF. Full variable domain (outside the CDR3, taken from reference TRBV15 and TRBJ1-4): DAMVIQNPRYQVTQFGKPVTLSCSQTLNHNVMYWYQQKSSQAPKLLFHYYDKDFNNEADTPDNFQSRRPNTSFCFLDIRSPGLGDTAMYLCATSRDLGRTNEKLFFGSGTQLSVL.

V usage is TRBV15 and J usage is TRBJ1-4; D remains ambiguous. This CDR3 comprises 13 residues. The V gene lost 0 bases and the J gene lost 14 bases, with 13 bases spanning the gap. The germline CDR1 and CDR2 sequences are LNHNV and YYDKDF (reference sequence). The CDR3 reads CATSREEAGPLFF. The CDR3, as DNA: TGTGCCACCAGCAGAGAAGAGGCGGGCCCGCTGTTTTTT.

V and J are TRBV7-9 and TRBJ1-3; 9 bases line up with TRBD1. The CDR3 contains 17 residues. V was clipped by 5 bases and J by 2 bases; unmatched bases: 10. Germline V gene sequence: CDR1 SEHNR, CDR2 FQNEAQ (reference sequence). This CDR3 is CASSTDRGIRTGNTIYF. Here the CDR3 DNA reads TGTGCCAGCAGCACCGACAGGGGGATACGGACTGGAAACACCATATATTTT.

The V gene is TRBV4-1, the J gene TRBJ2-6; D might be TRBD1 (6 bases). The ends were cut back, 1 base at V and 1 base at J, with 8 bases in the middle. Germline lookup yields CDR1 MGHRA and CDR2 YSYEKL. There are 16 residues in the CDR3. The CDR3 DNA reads TGCGCCAGCAGCCAAGGTACAGGGTCTGGGGCCAACGTCCTGACTTTC. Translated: CASSQGTGSGANVLTF.

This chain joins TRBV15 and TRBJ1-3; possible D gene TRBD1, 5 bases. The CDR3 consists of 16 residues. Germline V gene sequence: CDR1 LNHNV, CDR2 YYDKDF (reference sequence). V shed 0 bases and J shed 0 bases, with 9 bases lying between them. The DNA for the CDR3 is TGTGCCACCAGCAGAGACATCCAGGGCTCTGGAAACACCATATATTTT. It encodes CATSRDIQGSGNTIYF.